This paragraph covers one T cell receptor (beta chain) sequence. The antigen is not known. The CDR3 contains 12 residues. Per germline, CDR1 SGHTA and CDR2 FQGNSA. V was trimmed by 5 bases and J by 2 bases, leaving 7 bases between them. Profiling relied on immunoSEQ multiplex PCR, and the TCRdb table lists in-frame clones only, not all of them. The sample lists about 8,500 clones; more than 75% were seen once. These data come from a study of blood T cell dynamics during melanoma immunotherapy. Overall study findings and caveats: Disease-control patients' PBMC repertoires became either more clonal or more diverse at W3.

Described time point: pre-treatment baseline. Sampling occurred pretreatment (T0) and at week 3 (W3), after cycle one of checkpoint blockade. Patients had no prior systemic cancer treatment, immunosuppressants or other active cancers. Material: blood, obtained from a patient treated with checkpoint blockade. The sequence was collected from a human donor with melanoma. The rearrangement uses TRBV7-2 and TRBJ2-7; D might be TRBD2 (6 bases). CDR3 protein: CASSGRPYEQYF. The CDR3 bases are TGTGCCAGCAGCGGGAGGCCCTACGAGCAGTACTTC.